This record covers a single TCR beta chain. V lost 5 bases and J lost 5, with 13 bases in between. The CDR3 runs 14 residues. Germline V gene lookup returns CDR1 SGHTA and CDR2 FQGNSA. TCRdb's table, derived via immunoSEQ multiplex PCR, lists solely in-frame clones and lacks some. The data show roughly 50,000 clones, around 69% seen once. This sample is part of a study of radiotherapy plus CTLA-4 blockade in lung cancer. Sequencing was performed on peripheral blood, taken from a patient treated with radiotherapy plus ipilimumab. The gene calls are TRBV7-2 and TRBJ1-5; the D gene is possibly TRBD1 (6 bases). The receptor was derived from a human donor with non-small cell lung cancer who had stable disease on radiotherapy plus ipilimumab. This CDR3 is CASSKWEGDQPQHF. CDR3 sequence (DNA): TGTGCCAGCAGCAAATGGGAGGGGGATCAGCCCCAGCATTTT.